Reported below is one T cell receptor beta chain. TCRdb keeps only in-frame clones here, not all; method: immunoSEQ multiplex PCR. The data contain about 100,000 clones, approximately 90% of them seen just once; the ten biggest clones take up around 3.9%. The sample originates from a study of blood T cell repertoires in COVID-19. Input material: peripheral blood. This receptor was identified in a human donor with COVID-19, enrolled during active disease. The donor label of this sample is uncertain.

CDR3 nucleotides: TGTGCCAGCAGTCCAATCCTGGTCAGGGTATCGGACACTGAAGCTTTCTTT. It encodes CASSPILVRVSDTEAFF. The chain is built from TRBV27 and TRBJ1-1; TRBD1 is a possible D gene (5 bases). Germline-derived CDR1 and CDR2 are MNHEY and SMNVEV (reference sequence). With 5 bases removed from V and 3 bases from J, the gap between germline ends came to 22 bases. The CDR3 sequence is 17 residues long.